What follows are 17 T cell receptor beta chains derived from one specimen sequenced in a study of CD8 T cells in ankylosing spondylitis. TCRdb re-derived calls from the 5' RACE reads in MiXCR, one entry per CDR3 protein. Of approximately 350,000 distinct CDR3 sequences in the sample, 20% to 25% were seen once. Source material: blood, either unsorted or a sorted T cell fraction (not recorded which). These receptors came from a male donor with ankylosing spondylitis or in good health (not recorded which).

The CDR3 DNA sequence: TGTGCCAGCAGAGTTACACCTTACTCCTACGAGCAGTACTTC. This encodes CASRVTPYSYEQYF. The rearrangement links TRBV6-1 to TRBJ2-7, with D uncertain. Germline-derived CDR1 and CDR2 are MNHNS and SASEGT. The CDR3 consists of 14 residues. Trimming took off 6 bases at V and 0 bases at J, with 12 bases between the two ends.

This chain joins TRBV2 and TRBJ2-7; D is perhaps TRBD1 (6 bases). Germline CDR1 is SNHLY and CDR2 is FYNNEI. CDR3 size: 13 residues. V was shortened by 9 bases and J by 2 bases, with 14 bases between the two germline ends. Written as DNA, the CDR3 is TGTGCCAGTTACTCAGGGGCGGCCTACGAGCAGTACTTC. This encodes CASYSGAAYEQYF.

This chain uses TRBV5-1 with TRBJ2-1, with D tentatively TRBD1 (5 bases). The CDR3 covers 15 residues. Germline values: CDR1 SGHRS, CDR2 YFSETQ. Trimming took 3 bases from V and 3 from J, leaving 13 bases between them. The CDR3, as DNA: TGCGCCAGCAGCTCTGACAGTGCCCACTACAATGAGCAGTTCTTC. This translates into CASSSDSAHYNEQFF.

This chain's CDR3 is CASSTPDPLVYNEQFF. The CDR3 region has the DNA TGTGCCAGCAGTACCCCGGACCCCCTTGTCTACAATGAGCAGTTCTTC. The gene calls are TRBV12-3 or TRBV12-4 and TRBJ2-1; D unresolved. CDR3 length: 16 amino acids. The V and J ends lost 5 bases and 3 bases respectively, with 17 bases between them.

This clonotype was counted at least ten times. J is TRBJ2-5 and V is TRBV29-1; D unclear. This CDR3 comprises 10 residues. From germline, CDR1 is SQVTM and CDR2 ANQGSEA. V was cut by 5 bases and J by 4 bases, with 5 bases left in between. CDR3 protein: CSVLRETQYF. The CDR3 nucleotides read TGCAGCGTTCTTCGAGAGACCCAGTACTTC.

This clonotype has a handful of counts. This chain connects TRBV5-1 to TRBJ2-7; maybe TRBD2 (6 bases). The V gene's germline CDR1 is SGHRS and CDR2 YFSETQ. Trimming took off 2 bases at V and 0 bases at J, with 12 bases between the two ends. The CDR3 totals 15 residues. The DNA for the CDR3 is TGCGCCAGCAGCTTCGGGAGTGGGGCCTCCTACGAGCAGTACTTC. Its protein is CASSFGSGASYEQYF.

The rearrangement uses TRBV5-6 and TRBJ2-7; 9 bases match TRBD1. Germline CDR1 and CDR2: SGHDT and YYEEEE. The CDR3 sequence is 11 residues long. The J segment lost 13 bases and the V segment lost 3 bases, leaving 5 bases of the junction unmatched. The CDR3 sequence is CASSSGTGIYF. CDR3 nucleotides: TGTGCCAGCAGCTCCGGGACAGGGATTTACTTC. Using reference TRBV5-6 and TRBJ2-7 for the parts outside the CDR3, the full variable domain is DAGVTQSPTHLIKTRGQQVTLRCSPKSGHDTVSWYQQALGQGPQFIFQYYEEEERQRGNFPDRFSGHQFPNYSSELNVNALLLGDSALYLCASSSGTGIYFGPGTRLTVT.

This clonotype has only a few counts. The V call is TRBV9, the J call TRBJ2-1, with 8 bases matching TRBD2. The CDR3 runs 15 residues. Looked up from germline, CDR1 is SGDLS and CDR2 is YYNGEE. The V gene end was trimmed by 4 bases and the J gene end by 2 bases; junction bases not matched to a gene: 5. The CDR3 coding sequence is TGTGCCAGCAGCCTTCGAGCGGGGGCCTACAATGAGCAGTTCTTC. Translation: CASSLRAGAYNEQFF.

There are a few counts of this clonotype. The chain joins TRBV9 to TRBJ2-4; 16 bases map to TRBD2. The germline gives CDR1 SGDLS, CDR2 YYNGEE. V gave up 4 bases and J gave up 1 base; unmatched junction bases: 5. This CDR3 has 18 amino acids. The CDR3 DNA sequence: TGTGCCAGCAGCTCCGGGACTAGCGGGGGGGTGGCCAAAAACATTCAGTACTTC. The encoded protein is CASSSGTSGGVAKNIQYF.

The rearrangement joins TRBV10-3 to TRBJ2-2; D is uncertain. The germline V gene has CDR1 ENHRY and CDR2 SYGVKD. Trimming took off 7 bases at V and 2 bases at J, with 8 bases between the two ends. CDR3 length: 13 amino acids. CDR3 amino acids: CAIITDNTGELFF. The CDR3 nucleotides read TGTGCCATCATCACAGATAACACCGGGGAGCTGTTTTTT.

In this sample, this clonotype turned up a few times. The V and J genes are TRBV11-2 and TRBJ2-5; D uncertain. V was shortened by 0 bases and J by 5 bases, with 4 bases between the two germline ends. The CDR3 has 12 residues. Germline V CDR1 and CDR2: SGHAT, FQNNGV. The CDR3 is CASSLETETQYF. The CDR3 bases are TGTGCCAGCAGCTTAGAAACTGAGACCCAGTACTTC.

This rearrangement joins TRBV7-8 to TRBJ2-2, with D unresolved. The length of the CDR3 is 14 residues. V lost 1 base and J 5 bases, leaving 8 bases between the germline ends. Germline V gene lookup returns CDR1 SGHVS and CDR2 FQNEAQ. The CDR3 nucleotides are TGTGCCAGCAGCTTAGACATCAATACCGGGGAGCTGTTTTTT. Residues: CASSLDINTGELFF.

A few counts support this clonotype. The DNA of the CDR3 is TGCAGCGTCGCTTTGAGGGACGGAGGCTACGAGCAGTACTTC. Its translation: CSVALRDGGYEQYF. The rearrangement links TRBV29-1 to TRBJ2-7; D possibly matches TRBD1 or TRBD2 (5 bases each). CDR1 and CDR2 from the germline V gene are SQVTM and ANQGSEA. This CDR3 has 14 amino acids. V lost 6 bases and J lost 3, with 18 bases in between.

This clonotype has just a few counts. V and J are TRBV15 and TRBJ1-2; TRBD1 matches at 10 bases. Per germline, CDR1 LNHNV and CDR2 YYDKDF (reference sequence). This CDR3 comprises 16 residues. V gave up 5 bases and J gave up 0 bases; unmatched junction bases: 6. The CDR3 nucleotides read TGTGCCACCAGCGAGGACAGGGGGTATTCTAACTATGGCTACACCTTC. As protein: CATSEDRGYSNYGYTF. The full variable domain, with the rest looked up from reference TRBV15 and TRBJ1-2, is DAMVIQNPRYQVTQFGKPVTLSCSQTLNHNVMYWYQQKSSQAPKLLFHYYDKDFNNEADTPDNFQSRRPNTSFCFLDIRSPGLGDTAMYLCATSEDRGYSNYGYTFGSGTRLTVV.

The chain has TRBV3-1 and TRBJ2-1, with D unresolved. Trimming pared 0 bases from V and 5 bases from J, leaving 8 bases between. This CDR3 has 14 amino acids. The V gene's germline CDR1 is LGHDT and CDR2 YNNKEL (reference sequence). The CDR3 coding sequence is TGTGCCAGCAGCCAAGATCGGAAGGACAATGAGCAGTTCTTC. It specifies CASSQDRKDNEQFF.

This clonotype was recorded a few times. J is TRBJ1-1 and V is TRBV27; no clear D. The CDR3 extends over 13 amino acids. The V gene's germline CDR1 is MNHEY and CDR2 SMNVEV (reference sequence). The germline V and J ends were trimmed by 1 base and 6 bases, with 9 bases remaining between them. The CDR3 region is CASSLYEGAEAFF. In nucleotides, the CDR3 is TGTGCCAGCAGTTTATACGAAGGCGCTGAAGCTTTCTTT.

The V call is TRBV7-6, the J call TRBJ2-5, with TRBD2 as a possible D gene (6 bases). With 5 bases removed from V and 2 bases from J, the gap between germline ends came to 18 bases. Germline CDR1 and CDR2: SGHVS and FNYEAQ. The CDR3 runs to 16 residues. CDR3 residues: CASSPGVVGKQETQYF. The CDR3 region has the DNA TGTGCCAGCAGCCCGGGGGTCGTAGGGAAGCAAGAGACCCAGTACTTC.